These T cell receptor beta chains were read from a single sample in a study of blood T cell repertoires in COVID-19. Libraries were prepared by immunoSEQ multiplex PCR; TCRdb keeps only in-frame clonotypes and omits some of them. Of roughly 570,000 clones listed, 85% to 90% are singletons. Specimen: peripheral blood. The receptor source for this set is a woman aged 45-60 years with COVID-19, enrolled during active disease. Each CDR3 is given with its conserved first and last residue. A D gene is named only where the DNA matches it firmly. Some rows mark clone size as missing; the rest say once, few, many or name a class of expanded clone.

v_gene,j_gene,abundance,d_gene,CDR3aa,CDR3nt
TRBV2,TRBJ1-2,.,.,CASSPGLFNTGYTF,TGTGCCAGCAGTCCCGGACTGTTTAACACAGGCTACACCTTC
TRBV11-2,TRBJ2-7,.,.,CASSLDSGPLEQYF,TGTGCCAGCAGCTTAGATAGCGGCCCTCTGGAGCAGTACTTC
TRBV10-3,TRBJ1-1,once,.,CAISEGQGSTEAFF,TGTGCCATCAGTGAAGGCCAGGGGAGCACTGAAGCTTTCTTT
TRBV7-3,TRBJ2-3,.,.,CASSLSGGSTDTQYF,TGTGCCAGCAGCTTATCCGGAGGGAGCACAGATACGCAGTATTTT
TRBV7-9,TRBJ2-1,.,TRBD1,CASSSRDRAYNEQFF,TGTGCCAGCAGTTCTCGGGACAGGGCGTACAATGAGCAGTTCTTC
TRBV5-5,TRBJ2-7,once,.,CASSLAQGSNPYEQYF,TGTGCCAGCAGCTTGGCCCAGGGATCGAACCCCTACGAGCAGTACTTC
TRBV7-9,TRBJ2-1,once,TRBD2,CASSLLAGGGEQFF,TGTGCCAGCAGCTTACTAGCGGGGGGTGGTGAGCAGTTCTTC
TRBV2,TRBJ1-2,.,.,CARREPGYNGYTF,TGTGCCAGGAGGGAACCAGGGTATAATGGCTACACCTTC
TRBV7-2,TRBJ2-7,.,.,CASSLSGTRYEQYF,TGTGCCAGCAGCTTGTCCGGGACAAGATACGAGCAGTACTTC
TRBV5-6,TRBJ1-1,.,.,CASRTLSRLMNTEAFF,TGTGCCAGCAGGACTCTATCACGGCTTATGAACACTGAAGCTTTCTTT
TRBV30,TRBJ1-1,few,TRBD1,CAWSLGTVNTEAFF,TGTGCCTGGAGTCTGGGGACAGTGAACACTGAAGCTTTCTTT
TRBV11-3,TRBJ2-2,.,.,CASSLDLTGELFF,TGTGCCAGCAGCTTAGACCTTACCGGGGAGCTGTTTTTT
TRBV18,TRBJ2-3,.,TRBD1,CASSPTDRGPPGPDTQYF,TGTGCCAGCTCACCAACGGACAGGGGGCCTCCCGGACCAGATACGCAGTATTTT
TRBV5-8,TRBJ1-3,.,.,CASSLGSGSRSGNTIYF,TGTGCCAGCAGCTTGGGATCAGGGTCCCGCTCTGGAAACACCATATATTTT
TRBV11-2,TRBJ2-3,.,TRBD2,CASSLGTSGLSTDTQYF,TGTGCCAGCAGCTTAGGAACTAGCGGTTTAAGCACAGATACGCAGTATTTT
TRBV29-1,TRBJ2-2,.,TRBD1,CSASIGQGAITGELFF,TGCAGCGCTTCCATCGGACAGGGGGCGATCACCGGGGAGCTGTTTTTT
TRBV28,TRBJ1-1,.,TRBD1,CASKITGGNEAFF,TGTGCCAGCAAGATAACAGGGGGCAATGAAGCTTTCTTT
TRBV30,TRBJ1-2,.,TRBD1,CAWRGPGGASGYTF,TGTGCCTGGAGAGGCCCAGGGGGCGCAAGTGGCTACACCTTC
TRBV5-1,TRBJ1-2,.,TRBD1,CASSLDPTGDGYTF,TGCGCCAGCAGCTTGGACCCGACAGGGGATGGCTACACCTTC
TRBV6-5,TRBJ1-1,.,TRBD1,CASSTGDTEAFF,TGTGCCAGCAGTACAGGGGACACTGAAGCTTTCTTT
TRBV5-1,TRBJ1-5,.,.,CASSFDSQNQPQHF,TGCGCCAGCAGCTTCGACAGCCAGAATCAGCCCCAGCATTTT
TRBV29-1,TRBJ2-7,.,.,CSVVAAEYEQYF,TGCAGCGTCGTAGCGGCTGAGTACGAGCAGTACTTC
TRBV18,TRBJ2-3,.,TRBD2,CASSLTSGVSTDTQYF,TGTGCCAGCTCCCTGACTAGCGGGGTGAGCACAGATACGCAGTATTTT
TRBV19,TRBJ1-2,.,TRBD1,CASSSPTGETYGYTF,TGTGCCAGTAGTTCCCCGACAGGGGAGACCTATGGCTACACCTTC
TRBV27,TRBJ1-2,.,TRBD1,CASSRGQGGNYGYTF,TGTGCCAGCAGTCGGGGACAGGGAGGGAACTATGGCTACACCTTC
TRBV6-5,TRBJ1-5,.,.,CASKGASQDQPQHF,TGTGCCAGCAAGGGAGCGTCCCAGGATCAGCCCCAGCATTTT
TRBV2,TRBJ2-1,once,TRBD2,CASSEAASGAVNEQFF,TGTGCCAGCAGTGAAGCGGCTAGCGGGGCGGTAAATGAGCAGTTCTTC
TRBV6-2/TRBV6-3,TRBJ1-5,.,.,CASSPPVQPQHF,TGTGCCAGCAGTCCCCCAGTTCAGCCCCAGCATTTT
TRBV9,TRBJ1-3,few,.,CASSMRQQGSGNTIYF,TGTGCCAGCAGCATGAGACAACAGGGTTCTGGAAACACCATATATTTT
TRBV18,TRBJ2-7,.,.,CASSPEQGSHEQYF,TGTGCCAGCTCACCGGAGCAGGGGAGCCACGAGCAGTACTTC
TRBV3-1/TRBV3-2,TRBJ2-1,.,TRBD1,CASSQEDRDEQFF,TGTGCCAGCAGCCAAGAGGACAGGGACGAGCAGTTCTTC
TRBV12-5,TRBJ1-5,.,.,CASAPRRGNQPQHF,TGTGCTAGTGCCCCGAGGAGAGGCAATCAGCCCCAGCATTTT
TRBV5-4,TRBJ2-5,.,.,CASTLQGQETQYF,TGTGCCAGCACTTTACAGGGCCAAGAGACCCAGTACTTC
TRBV9,TRBJ1-4,.,TRBD1,CASSVQGATNEKLFF,TGTGCCAGCAGCGTACAGGGGGCAACTAATGAAAAACTGTTTTTT
TRBV10-3,TRBJ2-1,.,.,CAISESPAAEQFF,TGTGCCATCAGTGAGTCCCCAGCGGCTGAGCAGTTCTTC
TRBV10-3,TRBJ1-1,once,TRBD1,CAIRNRGNTEAFF,TGTGCCATCAGGAACAGGGGGAACACTGAAGCTTTCTTT
TRBV13,TRBJ2-7,.,TRBD1,CASSVTGGRLYF,TGTGCCAGCAGCGTCACAGGGGGCCGCCTGTACTTC
TRBV6-5,TRBJ1-5,.,.,CASGPAGYSNQPQHF,TGTGCCAGCGGGCCTGCGGGGTACAGCAATCAGCCCCAGCATTTT
TRBV10-3,TRBJ2-5,.,TRBD2,CAISDLSGEGETQYF,TGTGCCATCAGTGATCTCAGTGGGGAGGGAGAGACCCAGTACTTC
TRBV3-1/TRBV3-2,TRBJ1-5,.,.,CASSQSGQPQHF,TGTGCCAGCAGCCAGAGCGGACAGCCCCAGCATTTT
TRBV19,TRBJ1-5,.,TRBD1,CASSPGQYTYQPQHF,TGTGCCAGTAGCCCGGGACAGTATACTTATCAGCCCCAGCATTTT
TRBV7-3,TRBJ2-3,.,TRBD2,CASSLLRGAGDTDTQYF,TGTGCCAGCAGCTTATTAAGAGGGGCGGGGGACACAGATACGCAGTATTTT
TRBV2,TRBJ1-2,.,TRBD1,CASAYPTGQRNGYTF,TGTGCCAGCGCTTACCCTACGGGACAGAGGAATGGCTACACCTTC
TRBV2,TRBJ1-2,.,TRBD1,CASSTGVLDLNYGYTF,TGTGCCAGCAGTACAGGGGTACTCGATCTAAACTATGGCTACACCTTC
TRBV15,TRBJ2-3,.,.,CATSRMPPGGFRFPDTQYF,TGTGCCACCAGCAGGATGCCGCCTGGGGGGTTTAGGTTTCCAGATACGCAGTATTTT
TRBV5-1,TRBJ2-3,.,.,CASSFGGPRVDTQYF,TGCGCCAGCAGCTTCGGGGGGCCGAGGGTAGATACGCAGTATTTT
TRBV27,TRBJ2-7,.,.,CASSSGDFYEQYF,TGTGCCAGCAGTTCGGGGGACTTCTACGAGCAGTACTTC
TRBV25-1,TRBJ1-5,.,.,CASSPAGRYQPQHF,TGTGCCAGCAGCCCCGCAGGGAGGTACCAGCCCCAGCATTTT
TRBV11-3,TRBJ2-1,.,TRBD2,CASSRQAGGSNEQFF,TGTGCCAGCAGCCGCCAGGCGGGGGGTAGCAATGAGCAGTTCTTC
TRBV19,TRBJ1-5,.,.,CASSLSQTGLNQPQHF,TGTGCCAGTAGCCTTTCCCAAACAGGGCTCAATCAGCCCCAGCATTTT
TRBV24-1,TRBJ2-3,.,.,CATSDPAVGLTDTQYF,TGTGCCACCAGTGATCCGGCCGTGGGCCTTACAGATACGCAGTATTTT
TRBV6-4,TRBJ2-1,.,.,CASSRVKGEGLHEQFF,TGTGCCAGTAGTCGGGTAAAGGGGGAGGGGTTGCATGAGCAGTTCTTC
TRBV6-5,TRBJ1-6,.,.,CASSFSTDSPLHF,TGTGCCAGCAGTTTCAGTACAGATTCACCCCTCCACTTT